The 28 T cell receptor beta chains presented below share a single source sample, sequenced in a study of T cells in Graves' hyperthyroidism and ophthalmopathy. Template material for amplifying TCR beta CDR3 regions consisted of RNA transcripts. With the HTBI primer set, the TCR CDR3 went through a first round of RT-PCR. TCRdb analysed the multiplex PCR reads with MiXCR anew, one entry per CDR3 protein. The sample consists of some 350,000 distinct CDR3 sequences, 15% to 19% of them appearing once. Sequenced input: blood. Source of these receptors: a woman between 18 and 30 years old with Graves' hyperthyroidism that later progressed to Graves' ophthalmopathy.

This clonotype has a count of ten or more. In DNA form, the CDR3 reads TGTGCCTGGAGCCCACCCGGGGTTGCCTACACCTTC. Amino acids: CAWSPPGVAYTF. J is TRBJ1-2 and V is TRBV30, with unresolved D. Trimming left V 3 bases short and J 10 bases short, with 15 bases between. The V gene's germline CDR1 is GTSNPN and CDR2 SVGIG (reference sequence). The CDR3 loop spans 12 amino acids.

This clonotype has a count of ten or more. The CDR3 here is CASSLGRDYGYTF. CDR3 coding DNA: TGTGCCAGCAGCTTGGGCCGAGACTATGGCTACACCTTC. The chain carries TRBV7-8 and TRBJ1-2; D ambiguous. The CDR3 runs 13 residues. V lost 3 bases to trimming and J lost 3 bases, with 8 bases between them. Germline V gene lookup returns CDR1 SGHVS and CDR2 FQNEAQ.

In regard to this clonotype: This could be a read error, since a much larger clone is one nucleotide away. This chain links TRBV10-3 with TRBJ2-1; a weak D match, TRBD1 (6 bases). Germline V gene data show CDR1 as ENHRY and CDR2 as SYGVKD. This CDR3 has 15 amino acids. V was clipped by 5 bases and J by 3 bases, with 14 bases between them. CDR3 sequence reads: CAISPAGTIYNEQFF. DNA of the CDR3: TGTGCCATCAGTCCCGCCGGGACAATCTACAATGAGCAGTTCTTC.

This clonotype was detected many times. V gene TRBV5-1 combines with J gene TRBJ2-1; no reliable D call. This CDR3 has 13 amino acids. Trimming cost V 1 base and J 7 bases, with 9 bases left between them. CDR1 and CDR2 from the germline V gene are SGHRS and YFSETQ. The CDR3 DNA follows: TGCGCCAGCAGCTTGAGGCGAGAAAATGAGCAGTTCTTC. Amino acids: CASSLRRENEQFF.

This clonotype was seen only a few times. A clone one base away is much larger, so this may be a read error. The rearrangement joins TRBV11-2 to TRBJ2-7; D is perhaps TRBD1 (5 bases). Germline V CDR1 and CDR2: SGHAT, FQNNGV. This CDR3 is built from 15 residues. The CDR3 is CASSLESGIPYERYF. The CDR3 coding sequence is TGTGCCAGCAGCTTAGAATCAGGGATTCCCTACGAGCGGTACTTC.

This chain uses TRBV7-9 with TRBJ2-1; 10 bases are a match to TRBD2. J gave up 12 bases and V 5 bases, and 25 bases lay outside the gene matches. The CDR3 is made up of 19 amino acids. From germline, CDR1 is SEHNR and CDR2 FQNEAQ (reference sequence). The CDR3 coding sequence is TGTGCCAGCAGCCCTCTCCCGGGTAGCGGGAGGAACCCTCAGGGGCTGCAGTTCTTC. Residues: CASSPLPGSGRNPQGLQFF.

About this clonotype: The junction and the germline gene differ at one end; a read error may be behind it. J is TRBJ1-4 and V is TRBV2; TRBD1 matches at 9 bases. CDR3 size: 16 residues. Germline CDR1 and CDR2: SNHLY and FYNNEI. The CDR3 spells CASIEQGARGNEKLFF. The CDR3 DNA follows: TGTGCCAGCATTGAACAGGGGGCTCGGGGTAATGAAAAACTGTTTTTT.

This chain connects TRBV27 to TRBJ2-5, with D possibly matching TRBD1 (5 bases). Germline V gives CDR1 MNHEY, CDR2 SMNVEV (reference sequence). Trimming pared 6 bases from V and 8 bases from J, leaving 10 bases between. The CDR3 is 11 residues long. The CDR3 nucleotides are TGTGCCAGCAGCACTCAGGGCACCCAGTACTTC. Its protein is CASSTQGTQYF.

This clonotype was recorded at least ten times. CDR3 in amino acids: CASSPRDKVHYEQYF. In DNA, the CDR3 is TGTGCCAGCTCACCGCGGGACAAAGTTCACTACGAGCAGTACTTC. V is TRBV18 and J is TRBJ2-7; D may correspond to TRBD1 or TRBD2 (6 bases each). There are 15 residues in the CDR3. The V gene's germline CDR1 is KGHSH and CDR2 LQKENI. Trimming removed 3 bases from V and 3 bases from J, with 15 bases in between.

This clonotype was observed at least ten times. The V gene is TRBV5-6, the J gene TRBJ2-1; unclear D gene. CDR1 is SGHDT and CDR2 is YYEEEE in the germline V gene. The V gene lost 1 base and the J gene lost 8 bases, with 16 bases spanning the gap. The CDR3 runs 15 residues. The CDR3 nucleotides are TGTGCCAGCAGCTTGTTTCCGGCCCCAGGCCATGAGCAGTTCTTC. Its protein product is CASSLFPAPGHEQFF.

This clonotype was seen at least ten times. The V call is TRBV7-9, the J call TRBJ1-1; 9 nucleotides line up with TRBD1. Trimming removed 7 bases from V and 5 bases from J; junction bases left unmatched: 11. The CDR3 is 15 amino acids. Germline CDR1 reads SEHNR; CDR2 reads FQNEAQ (reference sequence). CDR3 DNA sequence: TGTGCCAGCACCTTTTGGGGACAGGGCCGGACTGAAGCTTTCTTT. Translation gives CASTFWGQGRTEAFF. Full variable domain (outside the CDR3, taken from reference TRBV7-9 and TRBJ1-1): DTGVSQNPRHKITKRGQNVTFRCDPISEHNRLYWYRQTLGQGPEFLTYFQNEAQLEKSRLLSDRFSAERPKGSFSTLEIQRTEQGDSAMYLCASTFWGQGRTEAFFGQGTRLTVV.

There are a few counts of this clonotype. The V call is TRBV27, the J call TRBJ1-5; D remains ambiguous. Germline V lookup: CDR1 MNHEY, CDR2 SMNVEV (reference sequence). This CDR3 comprises 12 residues. The V end was cut by 2 bases, the J end by 9 bases, with 8 bases between. The CDR3 DNA reads TGTGCCAGCAGTTTAGGCCCGCCGCCCCAGCATTTT. Its protein is CASSLGPPPQHF.

In regard to this clonotype: A much bigger clone sits one base away, suggesting this may be a read error. The chain is built from TRBV30 and TRBJ2-2; weak D call: TRBD1 (5 bases). In germline, CDR1 is GTSNPN, CDR2 SVGIG (reference sequence). With 5 bases removed from V and 2 bases from J, the gap between germline ends came to 18 bases. The CDR3 extends over 16 amino acids. The CDR3, as DNA: TGTGCCTGGGGGGCCATATGGGGTCAAAACACCGGGGAGCTGTTTTTT. This translates into CAWGAIWGQNTGELFF.

This clonotype was observed many times. This sequence joins TRBV28 and TRBJ2-3; no firm D call. V dropped 7 bases and J dropped 0 bases, with 14 bases sitting between them. CDR1 and CDR2 (germline): MDHEN, SYDVKM. The CDR3 contains 15 residues. CDR3 protein: CASIRGSTSTDTQYF. Here the CDR3 DNA reads TGTGCCAGCATCCGTGGGTCTACTAGCACAGATACGCAGTATTTT.

This clonotype showed up many times. The V and J genes are TRBV15 and TRBJ1-3, with no clear D. The CDR3 is 14 residues long. Trimming stripped 0 bases from V and 4 bases from J, with 7 bases between. The germline CDR1 and CDR2 sequences are LNHNV and YYDKDF (reference sequence). The CDR3 spells CATSRDSSGNTIYF. CDR3 DNA sequence: TGTGCCACCAGCAGAGATAGCTCGGGAAACACCATATATTTT. Full variable domain (remainder filled in from reference TRBV15 and TRBJ1-3): DAMVIQNPRYQVTQFGKPVTLSCSQTLNHNVMYWYQQKSSQAPKLLFHYYDKDFNNEADTPDNFQSRRPNTSFCFLDIRSPGLGDTAMYLCATSRDSSGNTIYFGEGSWLTVV.

The table lists this clonotype with many counts. The chain recombines TRBV2 with TRBJ1-4, with TRBD1 identical over 7 bases. The V gene's germline CDR1 is SNHLY and CDR2 FYNNEI. The CDR3 is 14 residues long. V gave up 7 bases and J gave up 8 bases; unmatched junction bases: 10. CDR3 bases: TGTGCCAGCAAAAAGGGACAGTCAGGGGAAAAACTGTTTTTT. It codes for CASKKGQSGEKLFF.

Here the CDR3 reads CASSSGTSAGDTQYF. Written as DNA, the CDR3 is TGTGCCAGCAGCTCCGGGACTAGCGCCGGGGACACGCAGTATTTT. V gene TRBV7-9 combines with J gene TRBJ2-3; 10 bases are a match to TRBD2. Germline CDR1 is SEHNR and CDR2 is FQNEAQ (reference sequence). Germline trimming cut 4 bases from V and 9 bases from J; bases unmatched to any gene: 10. There are 15 residues in the CDR3.

V is TRBV5-1 and J is TRBJ2-3, with 12 bases identical to TRBD2. With 6 bases clipped from V and 1 base from J, the junction kept 18 bases outside the gene matches. The CDR3 runs to 20 residues. The V gene's germline CDR1 is SGHRS and CDR2 YFSETQ. This chain's CDR3 is CASKRGGLAGELTGTDTQYF. The CDR3 region has the DNA TGCGCCAGCAAACGGGGGGGACTAGCGGGCGAACTCACGGGCACAGATACGCAGTATTTT.

In this sample, this clonotype turned up a few times. The J gene is TRBJ1-4, the V gene TRBV20-1, with D perhaps matching TRBD1 (5 bases). Deletions cut 3 bases from V and 4 bases from J, with 15 bases between. Germline-derived CDR1 and CDR2 are DFQATT and SNEGSKA (reference sequence). The CDR3 totals 15 residues. For the CDR3, the DNA is TGCAGTGCTAGTCCATTGCGGGGGATTAATGAAAAACTGTTTTTT. Translation gives CSASPLRGINEKLFF.

This clonotype was picked up many times. This chain connects TRBV10-3 to TRBJ2-5; 14 bases are shared with TRBD2. The CDR3 totals 15 residues. Per the germline V gene, CDR1 is ENHRY and CDR2 is SYGVKD. J was trimmed by 1 base and V by 7 bases; bases with no gene match: 2. The CDR3 reads CAIKGLAGGQETQYF. The DNA of the CDR3 is TGTGCCATCAAAGGACTAGCGGGAGGCCAAGAGACCCAGTACTTC.

This clonotype was seen a handful of times. V is TRBV27 and J is TRBJ2-1; the D is unclear. The germline gives CDR1 MNHEY, CDR2 SMNVEV (reference sequence). There are 15 residues in the CDR3. Between the trimmed V and J ends, which lost 3 bases and 2 bases, there was a span of 11 bases. CDR3 protein: CASSLNGVTYNEQFF. CDR3 sequence (DNA): TGTGCCAGCAGTTTGAACGGCGTTACCTACAATGAGCAGTTCTTC.

This clonotype was counted a few times. This sequence joins TRBV24-1 and TRBJ2-1, with D unclear. Germline assignment: CDR1 KGHDR and CDR2 SFDVKD. V dropped 7 bases and J dropped 7 bases, with 7 bases sitting between them. The CDR3 runs to 11 residues. DNA for the CDR3: TGTGCCACCAGCGAACGGAATGAGCAGTTCTTC. Amino acid sequence: CATSERNEQFF.

The gene calls are TRBV7-9 and TRBJ2-7, with 8 bases lining up with TRBD1. The CDR3 is made up of 14 amino acids. The ends lost 10 bases at V and 1 base at J; junction bases unmatched: 9. Per germline, CDR1 SEHNR and CDR2 FQNEAQ (reference sequence). The CDR3 DNA sequence: TGTGCCATAACGAGACAGGGGCTATCCTACGAGCAGTACTTC. It codes for CAITRQGLSYEQYF.

This clonotype has just a few counts. The rearrangement uses TRBV18 and TRBJ2-2; D ambiguous. The germline gives CDR1 KGHSH, CDR2 LQKENI. With 6 bases removed from V and 1 base from J, the gap between germline ends came to 12 bases. The CDR3 is made up of 15 amino acids. CDR3 loop: CASSLLQLNTGELFF. CDR3 in DNA: TGTGCCAGCTCGCTACTACAATTGAACACCGGGGAGCTGTTTTTT.

V and J are TRBV20-1 and TRBJ2-7, with D perhaps matching TRBD1 (6 bases). This CDR3 has 12 residues. Trimming shortened V by 3 bases and J by 3 bases, and 9 bases separated the two germline ends. Germline V gene lookup returns CDR1 DFQATT and CDR2 SNEGSKA (reference sequence). CDR3 sequence: CSASRGSYEQYF. The CDR3 coding sequence is TGCAGTGCTAGTAGGGGGAGCTACGAGCAGTACTTC.

This clonotype has just a few counts. The chain combines TRBV12-3 or TRBV12-4 with TRBJ2-1, with D uncertain. There are 11 residues in the CDR3. The V end was cut by 3 bases, the J end by 9 bases, with 6 bases between. The CDR3, as DNA: TGTGCCAGCAGTTTCGGTCGTGAGCAGTTCTTC. Translation: CASSFGREQFF.

This clonotype was picked up many times. The rearrangement links TRBV28 to TRBJ2-1; no clear D. Deletions cut 1 base from V and 0 bases from J, with 7 bases between. Germline V gives CDR1 MDHEN, CDR2 SYDVKM. CDR3 length: 15 residues. Here the CDR3 reads CASSLFGISYNEQFF. The CDR3 region has the DNA TGTGCCAGCAGTTTATTTGGTATCTCCTACAATGAGCAGTTCTTC.

The chain couples TRBV3-1 to TRBJ2-1; D is undetermined. The CDR3 is 14 amino acids. Germline V lookup: CDR1 LGHDT, CDR2 YNNKEL (reference sequence). Trimming stripped 1 base from V and 9 bases from J, with 13 bases between. CDR3 protein: CASSQVGGLGEQFF. The CDR3 nucleotides read TGTGCCAGCAGCCAAGTGGGCGGTCTGGGTGAGCAGTTCTTC.